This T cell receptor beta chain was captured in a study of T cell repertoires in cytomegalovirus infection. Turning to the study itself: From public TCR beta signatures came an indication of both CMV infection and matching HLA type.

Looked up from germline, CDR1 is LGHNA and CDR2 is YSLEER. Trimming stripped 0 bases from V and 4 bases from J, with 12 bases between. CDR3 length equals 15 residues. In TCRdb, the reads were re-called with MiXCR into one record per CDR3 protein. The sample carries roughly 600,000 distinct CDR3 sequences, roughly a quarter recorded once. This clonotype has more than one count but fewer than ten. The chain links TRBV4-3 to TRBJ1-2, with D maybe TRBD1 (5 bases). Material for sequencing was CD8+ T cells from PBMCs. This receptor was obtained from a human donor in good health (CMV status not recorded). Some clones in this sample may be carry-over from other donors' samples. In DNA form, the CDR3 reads TGCGCCAGCAGCCAAGAGGCAGGGACTAGCTATGGCTACACCTTC. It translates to CASSQEAGTSYGYTF.